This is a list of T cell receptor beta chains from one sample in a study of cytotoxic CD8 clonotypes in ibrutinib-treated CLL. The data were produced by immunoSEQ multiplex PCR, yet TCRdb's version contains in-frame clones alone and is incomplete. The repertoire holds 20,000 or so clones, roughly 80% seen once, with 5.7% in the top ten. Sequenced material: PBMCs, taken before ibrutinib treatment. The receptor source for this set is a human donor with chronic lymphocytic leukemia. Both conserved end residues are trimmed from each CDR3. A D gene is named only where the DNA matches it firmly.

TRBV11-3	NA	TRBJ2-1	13	ASSRVRGAANEQF
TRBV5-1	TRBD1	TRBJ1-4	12	ASSSQGGNEKLF
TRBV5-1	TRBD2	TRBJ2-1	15	ASSPGTSGGAANEQF
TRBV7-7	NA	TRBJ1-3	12	ASSPGTSGNTIY
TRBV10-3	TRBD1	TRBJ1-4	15	AISESGGQGANEKLF
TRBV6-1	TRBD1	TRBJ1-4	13	ASRRQGTVHEKLF
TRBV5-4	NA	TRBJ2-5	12	ASSLRGPQETQY
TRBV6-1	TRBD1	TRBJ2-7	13	ASSGSGTGGDEQY
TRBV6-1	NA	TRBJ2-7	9	ASRDIPVQY
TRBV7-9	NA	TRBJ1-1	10	ASSFRNPEAF
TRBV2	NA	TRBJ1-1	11	ASRGLENTEAF
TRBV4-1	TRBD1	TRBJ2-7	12	ASSQAGTVDEQY
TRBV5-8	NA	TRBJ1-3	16	ASSYISGTYNDGNTIY
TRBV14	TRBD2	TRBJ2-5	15	ASSQDFGPTSGETQY
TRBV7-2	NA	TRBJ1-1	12	ASSLDRVNTEAF
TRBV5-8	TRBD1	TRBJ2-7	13	ASSSSGTGEYEQY
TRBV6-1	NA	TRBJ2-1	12	ASTVRQGINEQF
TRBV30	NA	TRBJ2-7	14	AWSAPARDNHYEQY
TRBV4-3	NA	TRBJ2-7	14	ASSQEGPGARYEQY
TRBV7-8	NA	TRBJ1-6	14	ASSLGGARDNSPLH
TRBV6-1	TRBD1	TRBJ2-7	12	ASSGTGLAYEQY
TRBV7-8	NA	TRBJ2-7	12	ASSLGQGGYEQY
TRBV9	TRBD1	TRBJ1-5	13	ASSVGTGVNQPQH